The T cell receptor (beta chain) under discussion was sequenced for a study of T cell repertoires in cytomegalovirus infection. Findings of the study overall: HLA-C-restricted CMV-specific TCR beta clonotypes prevailed in the ex vivo response.

Using its own MiXCR run on the reads, TCRdb lists one record per CDR3 protein. The table records 310,000 or so distinct CDR3 sequences, roughly 23% of them present only once. This clonotype was detected many times. Its antigen is undetermined. The sample taken for sequencing was PBMCs. The receptor was derived from a human donor in good health (CMV status not recorded). Some clones in this sample may be carry-over from other donors' samples.

In DNA, the CDR3 is TGTGCCAGCAGCTTAAGGGCCCCGGGTCAAACTCGGGGTTCACCCCTCCACTTT. As protein: CASSLRAPGQTRGSPLHF. The genes are TRBV7-2 and TRBJ1-6; no definite D call. V lost 2 bases and J 9 bases, leaving 23 bases between the germline ends. Germline assignment: CDR1 SGHTA and CDR2 FQGNSA. This CDR3 has 18 amino acids.